The 19 T cell receptor beta chains listed next were all sequenced from one sample in a study of radiation and T cells in renal cell carcinoma. Time point described: blood 4 weeks post-SBRT, at nephrectomy. Documented treatment: 15 Gy SBRT to primary tumor, nephrectomy 4 weeks later. Clones were read by immunoSEQ multiplex PCR, and TCRdb kept only the in-frame ones, dropping some. The profile shows 150,000 to 200,000 clones, about 87% of them singletons. The source was blood, collected from a patient whose treatment included radiotherapy and nephrectomy. The receptors derive from a woman aged 50 to 60 with renal cell carcinoma.

The chain uses TRBV5-1 and TRBJ1-4, with D unresolved. V gave up 0 bases and J gave up 3 bases, with 6 bases separating them. This CDR3 is 14 amino acids long. From germline, CDR1 is SGHRS and CDR2 YFSETQ. The CDR3 loop reads CASSLESPNEKLFF. The CDR3 bases are TGCGCCAGCAGCTTGGAGAGCCCTAATGAAAAACTGTTTTTT.

The V gene is TRBV29-1, the J gene TRBJ1-5; D unclear. The CDR3 length is 12 residues. The germline gives CDR1 SQVTM, CDR2 ANQGSEA. CDR3 sequence: CAIKDSNQPQHF. DNA of the CDR3: TGCGCAATAAAGGATAGCAATCAGCCCCAGCATTTT.

The rearrangement uses TRBV9 and TRBJ1-2; 9 bases fit TRBD1. Germline trimming cut 3 bases from V and 8 bases from J; bases unmatched to any gene: 8. Germline loops: CDR1 SGDLS, CDR2 YYNGEE. The CDR3 runs to 14 residues. CDR3 sequence: CASSGGQGLRGYTF. In DNA, the CDR3 is TGTGCCAGCAGCGGGGGACAGGGACTAAGAGGCTACACCTTC.

V is TRBV7-3 and J is TRBJ1-1, with 7 bases matching TRBD1. In germline, CDR1 is SGHTA, CDR2 FQGTGA. CDR3 length: 13 residues. The trim removed 3 bases at V and 8 bases at J, leaving 6 bases unmatched. The CDR3: CASSFRRGGEAFF. The CDR3 DNA sequence: TGTGCCAGCAGCTTCCGCCGAGGGGGCGAAGCTTTCTTT.

The chain recombines TRBV7-9 with TRBJ2-7, with 11 positions matching TRBD2. V was clipped by 5 bases and J by 2 bases; unmatched bases: 2. In germline, CDR1 is SEHNR, CDR2 FQNEAQ (reference sequence). The CDR3 runs to 14 residues. The CDR3 protein is CASSASGGTYEQYF. The CDR3 nucleotides are TGTGCCAGCAGCGCTAGCGGGGGGACCTACGAGCAGTACTTC.

The V gene is TRBV7-8, the J gene TRBJ2-1, with D uncertain. The CDR3 length is 13 residues. The V end lost 1 base, the J end lost 10 bases, and 11 bases lay between the germline ends. The germline V gene has CDR1 SGHVS and CDR2 FQNEAQ. In nucleotides, the CDR3 is TGTGCCAGCAGCTTAGTGGAGTGGGGAGAGCAGTTCTTC. It codes for CASSLVEWGEQFF. The variable domain in full, completed from reference TRBV7-8 and TRBJ2-1, reads GAGVSQSPRYKVAKRGQDVALRCDPISGHVSLFWYQQALGQGPEFLTYFQNEAQLDKSGLPSDRFFAERPEGSVSTLKIQRTQQEDSAVYLCASSLVEWGEQFFGPGTRLTVL.

V gene TRBV7-2 combines with J gene TRBJ2-1, with a weak D call TRBD1 (6 bases). Trimming took 3 bases from V and 10 from J, leaving 19 bases between them. The CDR3 has 15 residues. CDR1 and CDR2 (germline): SGHTA, FQGNSA. The CDR3 nucleotides read TGTGCCAGCAGCTTCAGGGGCGTAGGCGTAGGGGAGCAGTTCTTC. Protein: CASSFRGVGVGEQFF.

As regards this clone: This specimen includes other DNA sequences encoding the same CDR3. This chain uses TRBV6-1 with TRBJ1-4; D gene uncertain. The ends were cut back, 1 base at V and 4 bases at J, with 4 bases in the middle. CDR1 is MNHNS and CDR2 is SASEGT in the germline V gene. This CDR3 has 13 amino acids. The CDR3 is CASSEGRNEKLFF. In nucleotides, the CDR3 is TGTGCCAGCAGTGAAGGGCGTAATGAAAAACTGTTTTTT.

CDR3 DNA: TGTGCCAGCAGCTTAGTGATCGGGGCTGAAGCTTTCTTT. It specifies CASSLVIGAEAFF. The rearrangement joins TRBV7-9 to TRBJ1-1; D not certain. V shed 1 base and J shed 6 bases, with 9 bases lying between them. There are 13 residues in the CDR3. CDR1 is SEHNR, CDR2 FQNEAQ, per germline (reference sequence).

The rearrangement joins TRBV18 to TRBJ1-2, with TRBD1 identical over 7 bases. The ends lost 1 base at V and 2 bases at J; junction bases unmatched: 10. The germline V gene encodes CDR1 KGHSH and CDR2 LQKENI. The CDR3 sequence is 17 residues long. The CDR3 region has the DNA TGTGCCAGCTCACCACGGCGGGACAGCCCGTCAAACTATGGCTACACCTTC. Its protein is CASSPRRDSPSNYGYTF.

J is TRBJ1-3 and V is TRBV4-1; 9 bases line up with TRBD1. There are 20 residues in the CDR3. The V gene end was trimmed by 3 bases and the J gene end by 0 bases; junction bases not matched to a gene: 15. CDR1 is MGHRA and CDR2 is YSYEKL in the germline V gene. The CDR3 DNA is TGCGCCAGCAGCCAGCACTCCCTCCGGGGACAGGGCGTCTCTGGAAACACCATATATTTT. As protein: CASSQHSLRGQGVSGNTIYF.

This rearrangement joins TRBV6-5 to TRBJ1-2; tentatively, D is TRBD1 (6 bases). From germline, CDR1 is MNHEY and CDR2 SVGAGI. V was pared by 6 bases and J by 1 base, with 15 bases between. The CDR3 sequence is 15 residues long. In nucleotides, the CDR3 is TGTGCCAGCAGGGACCCCCAGGGGCGTAACTATGGCTACACCTTC. It yields the protein CASRDPQGRNYGYTF.

The rearrangement joins TRBV6-4 to TRBJ1-5, with unresolved D. The CDR3 consists of 19 residues. V was clipped by 3 bases and J by 0 bases, with 21 bases between them. Germline CDR1 is MRHNA and CDR2 is SNTAGT. DNA of the CDR3: TGTGCCAGCAGTGATAGTGTCGGGAGGCACTTACCTAGCAATCAGCCCCAGCATTTT. Amino acids: CASSDSVGRHLPSNQPQHF.

The gene calls are TRBV4-3 and TRBJ2-3; 10 positions match TRBD2. CDR3 size: 15 residues. Germline V gene lookup returns CDR1 LGHNA and CDR2 YSLEER. After removal of 4 bases from V and 4 bases from J, the junction contained 5 bases not matched to a gene. The CDR3 DNA follows: TGCGCCAGCAGCCTGGGGCTAGCGGGGGCAGATACGCAGTATTTT. Translated: CASSLGLAGADTQYF.

The chain links TRBV6-5 to TRBJ1-5, with D perhaps matching TRBD1 (6 bases). V shed 5 bases and J shed 4 bases, with 9 bases lying between them. CDR1 is MNHEY and CDR2 is SVGAGI in the germline V gene. This CDR3 has 13 residues. The CDR3 sequence is CASSRTVNQPQHF. The CDR3 region has the DNA TGTGCCAGCAGTAGGACAGTAAATCAGCCCCAGCATTTT.

The V gene is TRBV6-5, the J gene TRBJ1-4; D remains unclear. The germline CDR1 and CDR2 sequences are MNHEY and SVGAGI. The V end was cut by 2 bases, the J end by 2 bases, with 9 bases between. The CDR3 is 15 residues long. The CDR3 spells CASSYDPGTNEKLFF. Written as DNA, the CDR3 is TGTGCCAGCAGTTACGATCCGGGGACTAATGAAAAACTGTTTTTT.

The chain employs TRBV6-6 and TRBJ2-2, with TRBD1 identical over 9 bases. CDR3 length equals 15 residues. Germline trimming cut 7 bases from V and 5 bases from J; bases unmatched to any gene: 8. The germline V gene has CDR1 MNHNY and CDR2 SVGAGI (reference sequence). CDR3: CASNPGDRDTGELFF. CDR3 nucleotides: TGTGCCAGCAATCCCGGGGACAGGGATACCGGGGAGCTGTTTTTT.

The J gene is TRBJ1-2, the V gene TRBV6-5; possibly TRBD1 for D (6 bases). Trimming shortened V by 5 bases and J by 2 bases, and 15 bases separated the two germline ends. The CDR3 has 15 residues. Germline lookup yields CDR1 MNHEY and CDR2 SVGAGI. CDR3: CASSPDRSLNYGYTF. CDR3 DNA: TGTGCCAGCAGTCCGGACAGAAGCCTAAACTATGGCTACACCTTC.

This sequence joins TRBV5-1 and TRBJ2-5, with D possibly TRBD1 on 6 matching bases. The germline CDR1 and CDR2 sequences are SGHRS and YFSETQ. The CDR3 consists of 13 residues. Trimming pared 3 bases from V and 2 bases from J, leaving 8 bases between. CDR3 protein: CASSWTEQETQYF. The CDR3 nucleotides are TGCGCCAGCAGCTGGACAGAGCAAGAGACCCAGTACTTC.